Listed here are 9 T cell receptor beta chains from one sample, sequenced in a study of CD8 T cells in Susac syndrome. With random hexamers, 0.5 to 1 ug RNA was reverse transcribed. MiXCR, run by TCRdb on the immunoSEQ multiplex PCR reads, gives a single entry per CDR3 protein. Of about 150,000 distinct CDR3 sequences listed, approximately 96% are singletons. Sample: CD4+ T cells from PBMCs. The source is a human donor with Susac syndrome.

The chain employs TRBV5-1 and TRBJ2-1, with TRBD2 matching 9 bases. Losses at the gene ends were 3 bases for V and 2 bases for J; bases not matched to a gene: 3. This CDR3 is 15 amino acids long. Germline-derived CDR1 and CDR2 are SGHRS and YFSETQ. The CDR3 is CASSWQRGAYNEQFF. For the CDR3, the DNA is TGCGCCAGCAGCTGGCAGCGGGGGGCCTACAATGAGCAGTTCTTC.

This chain connects TRBV20-1 to TRBJ1-1; D gene uncertain. This CDR3 comprises 14 residues. Trimming took 1 base from V and 2 from J, leaving 11 bases between them. CDR1 is DFQATT, CDR2 SNEGSKA, per germline (reference sequence). CDR3 in amino acids: CSARATDSNTEAFF. The CDR3 nucleotides are TGCAGTGCTAGAGCGACGGACTCAAACACTGAAGCTTTCTTT.

The chain combines TRBV2 with TRBJ1-5; no clear D gene. Deletions cut 2 bases from V and 3 bases from J, with 8 bases between. There are 14 residues in the CDR3. CDR1 and CDR2 from the germline V gene are SNHLY and FYNNEI. The CDR3 loop reads CASSEMLDNQPQHF. The CDR3 nucleotides are TGTGCCAGCAGTGAAATGTTGGACAATCAGCCCCAGCATTTT.

The chain is built from TRBV4-1 and TRBJ2-7; TRBD2 matches 8 bases. The CDR3 spans 15 residues. In germline, CDR1 is MGHRA, CDR2 YSYEKL. Trimming took 4 bases from V and 2 from J; bases not matched to a gene: 7. CDR3: CASSRERGTPYEQYF. The CDR3 DNA is TGCGCCAGCAGCCGAGAGCGGGGGACCCCCTACGAGCAGTACTTC.

This chain joins TRBV9 and TRBJ1-2, with D possibly being TRBD1 (6 bases). Germline assignment: CDR1 SGDLS and CDR2 YYNGEE. The CDR3 has 14 residues. Between the trimmed V and J ends, which lost 1 base and 8 bases, there was a span of 15 bases. The CDR3 region is CASSVSGQLVGYTF. CDR3 coding DNA: TGTGCCAGCAGCGTATCGGGACAACTCGTGGGCTACACCTTC.

V is TRBV3-1 and J is TRBJ2-7; no definite D call. The length of the CDR3 is 14 residues. V lost 2 bases and J 7 bases, leaving 15 bases between the germline ends. Looked up from germline, CDR1 is LGHDT and CDR2 is YNNKEL (reference sequence). CDR3 coding DNA: TGTGCCAGCAGCCAACATCTATCCCCCTTGGAGCAGTACTTC. Translated, it gives CASSQHLSPLEQYF.

The chain carries TRBV27 and TRBJ1-2, with D uncertain. The germline CDR1 and CDR2 sequences are MNHEY and SMNVEV (reference sequence). The CDR3 has 12 residues. V shed 2 bases and J shed 6 bases, with 7 bases lying between them. Written as DNA, the CDR3 is TGTGCCAGCAGTTTACGAGGTGATGGCTACACCTTC. As protein: CASSLRGDGYTF.

V is TRBV12-3 or TRBV12-4 and J is TRBJ2-3; TRBD1 might be the D (6 bases). The V and J ends lost 4 bases and 8 bases respectively, with 22 bases between them. There are 16 residues in the CDR3. CDR3: CASSSTSSSPRGTQYF. CDR3 DNA: TGTGCCAGCAGTTCAACTTCCTCCTCACCCAGGGGTACGCAGTATTTT.

V usage is TRBV29-1 and J usage is TRBJ2-3; D gene uncertain. This CDR3 is 15 amino acids long. Trimming took off 2 bases at V and 0 bases at J, with 12 bases between the two ends. The germline gives CDR1 SQVTM, CDR2 ANQGSEA. The CDR3 spells CSVEILADSTDTQYF. Here the CDR3 DNA reads TGCAGCGTTGAAATTTTGGCAGACAGCACAGATACGCAGTATTTT.